This entry lists 8 T cell receptor beta chains sequenced from one sample in a study of sequential checkpoint blockade in melanoma. Method: immunoSEQ multiplex PCR; TCRdb's copy keeps in-frame clones and lacks some. The table lists 3,700 or so clones, about 23% of them singletons. Treatment defined: randomized to nivolumab then ipilimumab (arm A) or the reverse (arm B). The sample in question was tumor tissue (inferred from file names), obtained from a patient given nivolumab and ipilimumab in sequence. The receptors here all came from a human donor with melanoma.

This clone has just a few counts. J is TRBJ1-1 and V is TRBV29-1; D is perhaps TRBD1 (5 bases). Looked up from germline, CDR1 is SQVTM and CDR2 is ANQGSEA. Trimming stripped 6 bases from V and 5 bases from J, with 13 bases between. CDR3 length equals 12 residues. This chain's CDR3 is CSVGSGFTEAFF. CDR3 DNA sequence: TGCAGCGTGGGGTCAGGGTTTACTGAAGCTTTCTTT.

This clone qualifies as medium-sized (0.01 to 0.1%). This sequence joins TRBV6-8 and TRBJ1-1, with a possible D match to TRBD1 (6 bases). The CDR3 consists of 17 residues. Germline CDR1 reads MNHGY; CDR2 reads SAAAGT. V was cut by 2 bases and J by 10 bases, with 26 bases left in between. CDR3 bases: TGTGCCAGCAGTTACCCTATCACAGGGTTAGGGCTCTCTAGAGCTTTCTTT. It codes for CASSYPITGLGLSRAFF.

The V and J genes are TRBV18 and TRBJ1-3; D not certain. There are 14 residues in the CDR3. V lost 0 bases and J lost 5, with 8 bases in between. Germline CDR1 and CDR2: KGHSH and LQKENI. CDR3 amino acids: CASSPPYSRNTIYF. DNA of the CDR3: TGTGCCAGCTCACCACCGTACAGTAGAAACACCATATATTTT.

This sequence joins TRBV14 and TRBJ2-6; maybe TRBD1 (5 bases). With 3 bases removed from V and 4 bases from J, the gap between germline ends came to 10 bases. The CDR3 consists of 15 residues. From germline, CDR1 is SGHDN and CDR2 FVKESK. The CDR3 nucleotides are TGTGCCAGCAGCCAGCCAGGGTCGGGGGCCAACGTCCTGACTTTC. It is translated as CASSQPGSGANVLTF.

V gene TRBV6-8 combines with J gene TRBJ1-1; D is ambiguous. There are 13 residues in the CDR3. V was clipped by 10 bases and J by 1 base, with 13 bases between them. CDR1 MNHGY and CDR2 SAAAGT come from the germline V gene. The DNA for the CDR3 is TGTGCCATCAAATCGAGGGAGAACACTGAAGCTTTCTTT. Encoded protein: CAIKSRENTEAFF.

The chain employs TRBV11-3 and TRBJ2-1; 11 bases are shared with TRBD1. The CDR3 contains 14 residues. Germline-derived CDR1 and CDR2 are SGHNT and YENEEA. V lost 3 bases, J lost 6 bases, and 1 base stayed unmatched. CDR3 loop: CASSFGTGGNEQFF. Here the CDR3 DNA reads TGTGCCAGCAGCTTCGGGACAGGGGGCAATGAGCAGTTCTTC. The full variable domain, with the rest looked up from reference TRBV11-3 and TRBJ2-1, is EAGVVQSPRYKIIEKKQPVAFWCNPISGHNTLYWYLQNLGQGPELLIRYENEEAVDDSQLPKDRFSAERLKGVDSTLKIQPAELGDSAVYLCASSFGTGGNEQFFGPGTRLTVL.

This clone was counted only a few times. The chain recombines TRBV11-3 with TRBJ1-5; TRBD1 aligns across 10 bases. V gave up 5 bases and J gave up 4 bases; unmatched junction bases: 2. The CDR3 spans 14 residues. Germline CDR1 is SGHNT and CDR2 is YENEEA. The CDR3 DNA is TGTGCCAGCAGCCCGGGACAGGGGAATCAGCCCCAGCATTTT. It is translated as CASSPGQGNQPQHF.

This chain uses TRBV12-5 with TRBJ2-2, with a weak D call TRBD2 (6 bases). CDR1 and CDR2 (germline): LGHNT, FRNRAP. V was clipped by 7 bases and J by 0 bases, with 21 bases between them. The CDR3 covers 18 residues. DNA of the CDR3: TGTGCTAGTGCCGTGCGGGACCCCTTCGCTCCGAACACCGGGGAGCTGTTTTTT. It translates to CASAVRDPFAPNTGELFF.